This is a list of T cell receptor beta chains from one sample in a study of cytomegalovirus exposure and HLA in healthy donors. Clones were sequenced by immunoSEQ multiplex PCR, and TCRdb holds only the in-frame ones, with some missing. The sample holds fewer than 150,000 clones, about 78% seen once. The material sequenced was PBMCs. These TCRs come from a man between 18 and 35 years old in good health and CMV-seronegative. Each CDR3 is given with its conserved first and last residue. D genes are given only for firm matches. Some rows have no size entry. The others give once, few or many, or a class for an expanded clone.

j_call d_call v_call clone_size cdr3_nt cdr3_aa
TRBJ2-3 . TRBV27 . TGTGCCAGCAGTTTAGGTGCTGCCACTAGCACAGATACGCAGTATTTT CASSLGAATSTDTQYF
TRBJ2-7 . TRBV30 . TGTGCCTGGAGTGAAAATCAGGGACACTCCTACGAGCAGTACTTC CAWSENQGHSYEQYF
TRBJ2-7 . TRBV11-2 once TGTGCCAGCAGCTTAGAGGCTGTTAGCGCGAGCTCCTACGAGCAGTACTTC CASSLEAVSASSYEQYF
TRBJ1-4 TRBD1 TRBV28 . TGTGCCAGCACCACCTGGGACAGCAATGAAAAACTGTTTTTT CASTTWDSNEKLFF
TRBJ1-5 TRBD1 TRBV27 . TGTGCCAGCAGTACAGGGGGGCAGCCCCAGCATTTT CASSTGGQPQHF
TRBJ2-2 TRBD2 TRBV7-9 . TGTGCCAGCAGCAGCCCTAGCGGTACAAACACCGGGGAGCTGTTTTTT CASSSPSGTNTGELFF
TRBJ2-1 TRBD1 TRBV27 . TGTGCCAGCACCTCGGGACAGGGCTTACGCGGATCATCCTACAATGAGCAGTTCTTC CASTSGQGLRGSSYNEQFF
TRBJ1-5 . TRBV6-5 . TGTGCCAGCAGAGGGGCAAGCAATCAGCCCCAGCATTTT CASRGASNQPQHF
TRBJ1-1 . TRBV19 . TGTGCCAGTAGTCTCGAGGCGGGGCCGACCGAAGCTTTCTTT CASSLEAGPTEAFF
TRBJ1-2 . TRBV6-1 . TGTGCCAGCAGGGCCCTTCTGTCCGATGGCTACACCTTC CASRALLSDGYTF
TRBJ2-3 . TRBV6-1 few TGTGCCAGCAGTGAACAGGCAGGGCAAGGTACGCAGTATTTT CASSEQAGQGTQYF
TRBJ1-1 . TRBV29-1 . TGCAGCGTTGTTCCACCCAAGAAACCCCCGAGCACTGAAGCTTTCTTT CSVVPPKKPPSTEAFF
TRBJ2-3 TRBD2 TRBV9 . TGTGCCAGCACCAGCGGGGGGGCCACAGATACGCAGTATTTT CASTSGGATDTQYF
TRBJ1-2 TRBD1 TRBV15 . TGTGCCACCAGCAGAGTCGGGACAGTGGGTCCCTATGGCTACACCTTC CATSRVGTVGPYGYTF
TRBJ1-5 . TRBV6-1 . TGTGCCAGCAGTGAAGCAGGGGTCCCCAATCAGCCCCAGCATTTT CASSEAGVPNQPQHF
TRBJ2-3 TRBD2 TRBV27 . TGTGCCAGCAGGACTGTAGCGGGAGAAGCCGATACGCAGTATTTT CASRTVAGEADTQYF
TRBJ2-7 TRBD2 TRBV28 . TGTGCCAGCAGTTTATACGACAGTCGCGGGAGCGAGCAGTACTTC CASSLYDSRGSEQYF
TRBJ1-5 TRBD1 TRBV29-1 . TGCAGCGTTGGGACAGGGCGCCAGCCCCAGCATTTT CSVGTGRQPQHF
TRBJ1-1 TRBD1 TRBV6-1 . TGTGCCAGCAACCCTCAGGGGGCGCCGGGCACTGAAGCTTTCTTT CASNPQGAPGTEAFF
TRBJ1-6 TRBD1 TRBV7-9 . TGTGCCAGCAGCTTAGTCGGACAGGGGAATTCACCCCTCCACTTT CASSLVGQGNSPLHF
TRBJ1-2 . TRBV30 . TGTGCCTGGATCCAATTTAGCGCCGATAACTATGGCTACACCTTC CAWIQFSADNYGYTF
TRBJ1-2 . TRBV19 once TGTGCCAGTAGTATCCAACCGGTGAGGAACTATGGCTACACCTTC CASSIQPVRNYGYTF
TRBJ1-5 . TRBV10-3 . TGTGCCATCAGTGGAACCGGTTTGACAGTGACGTGGAATCAGCCCCAGCATTTT CAISGTGLTVTWNQPQHF
TRBJ2-1 TRBD2 TRBV4-2 . TGTGCCAGCAGCCAAGGGGGGCTAGCGGGGAGCTCCTACAATGAGCAGTTCTTC CASSQGGLAGSSYNEQFF
TRBJ1-1 . TRBV5-1 . TGCGCCAGCAGCTTCACAGTGAACACTGAAGCTTTCTTT CASSFTVNTEAFF
TRBJ1-1 . TRBV19 . TGTGCCAGTAGTATAGGGGGGCCGGGGTTCAACACTGAAGCTTTCTTT CASSIGGPGFNTEAFF
TRBJ2-4 . TRBV30 . TGTGCCTGGAGCGCAGATGCCCTAGCCAAAAACATTCAGTACTTC CAWSADALAKNIQYF
TRBJ2-7 . TRBV27 . TGTGCCAGCAGTTCCTACGTTTTCTCCTACGAGCAGTACTTC CASSSYVFSYEQYF
TRBJ2-2 . TRBV5-1 . TGCGCCAGCAGCTTGTTATATCCCACCGGGGAGCTGTTTTTT CASSLLYPTGELFF
TRBJ2-7 . TRBV27 once TGTGCCAGCAGCAACAGGGCCTACGAGCAGTACTTC CASSNRAYEQYF
TRBJ2-7 . TRBV23-1 once TGCGGCCTAGGCAGGGGCCACGAGCAGTACTTC CGLGRGHEQYF
TRBJ1-6 . TRBV6-1 . TGTGCCAGCAGTGAGAGACTGAGCTCCTATAATTCACCCCTCCACTTT CASSERLSSYNSPLHF
TRBJ2-5 . TRBV27 . TGTGCCAGCAGCCCTAATACCGTGACCCAGTACTTC CASSPNTVTQYF
TRBJ2-7 . TRBV7-9 . TGTGCCAGCAGCTTGGGCGATTCCTACGAGCAGTACTTC CASSLGDSYEQYF
TRBJ2-2 TRBD1 TRBV2 . TGTGCCAGCAGGAGACAGGGGCCGAACACCGGGGAGCTGTTTTTT CASRRQGPNTGELFF
TRBJ2-1 TRBD2 TRBV6-5 few TGTGCCAGTCAATTTACTAGCGGGAGGTCAGAGCAGTTCTTC CASQFTSGRSEQFF
TRBJ2-7 TRBD2 TRBV7-3 . TGTGCCAGCAGCTCCCAGGGTGGGGGGGCCTACGAGCAGTACTTC CASSSQGGGAYEQYF
TRBJ1-3 TRBD1 TRBV7-9 . TGTGCCAGCAGCTTAGCGTTGACAGGGGGCTCTGGAAACACCATATATTTT CASSLALTGGSGNTIYF
TRBJ2-7 . TRBV18 . TGTGCCAGCTCACCCGATAGCTACTACGAGCAGTACTTC CASSPDSYYEQYF
TRBJ2-3 . TRBV9 . TGTGCCAGCAGCGTAGGCCCTAGCGGCACAGATACGCAGTATTTT CASSVGPSGTDTQYF
TRBJ1-5 TRBD1 TRBV15 . TGTGCCACCAGCATTTTAACAGGGACAGGACAGCCCCAGCATTTT CATSILTGTGQPQHF
TRBJ1-2 TRBD1 TRBV5-6 few TGTGCCAGCAGCTTGGGGGACAGGGAGGGAGGCTACACCTTC CASSLGDREGGYTF
TRBJ1-2 . TRBV29-1 . TGCAGCGTTGAAGTGTCCGGAGGCTATGGCTACACCTTC CSVEVSGGYGYTF
TRBJ2-7 TRBD1 TRBV28 . TGTGCCAGCACCGGGCCAGGGGGCTACGAGCAGTACTTC CASTGPGGYEQYF
TRBJ2-7 TRBD1 TRBV7-3 . TGTGCCAGCAGCCCGACAGGGGATGGGCCGCTGTACGAGCAGTACTTC CASSPTGDGPLYEQYF
TRBJ1-2 TRBD1 TRBV18 . TGTGCCAGCTCATCACCCTACGGGACAGCTTATGGCTACACCTTC CASSSPYGTAYGYTF
TRBJ2-5 TRBD2 TRBV4-2 . TGTGCCAGCAGCCAAGCTGGGGGAGGGACGATGGTGAAGACCCAGTACTTC CASSQAGGGTMVKTQYF
TRBJ2-3 . TRBV9 . TGTGCCAGCAGCCTCCAGGGTCTTCTCACAGATACGCAGTATTTT CASSLQGLLTDTQYF
TRBJ2-1 TRBD2 TRBV19 . TGTGCCAGCTCCTATACGTTTAGCGGGACCAGCTCCTACAATGAGCAGTTCTTC CASSYTFSGTSSYNEQFF